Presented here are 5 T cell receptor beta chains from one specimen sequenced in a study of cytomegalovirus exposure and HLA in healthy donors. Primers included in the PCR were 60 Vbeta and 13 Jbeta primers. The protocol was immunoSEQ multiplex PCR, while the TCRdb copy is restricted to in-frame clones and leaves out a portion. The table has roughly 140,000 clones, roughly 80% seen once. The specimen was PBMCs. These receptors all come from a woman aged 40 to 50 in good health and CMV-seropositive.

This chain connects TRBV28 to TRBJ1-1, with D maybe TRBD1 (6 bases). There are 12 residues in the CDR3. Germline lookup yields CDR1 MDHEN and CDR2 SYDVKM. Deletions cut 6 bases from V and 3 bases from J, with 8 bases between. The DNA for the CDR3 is TGTGCCAGCAGAAACAGGGACACTGAAGCTTTCTTT. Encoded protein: CASRNRDTEAFF.

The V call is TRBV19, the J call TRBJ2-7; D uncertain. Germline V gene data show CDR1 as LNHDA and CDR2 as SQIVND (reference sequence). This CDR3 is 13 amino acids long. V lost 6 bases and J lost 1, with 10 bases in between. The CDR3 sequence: CASSGSASYEQYF. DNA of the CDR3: TGTGCCAGTAGCGGGTCCGCTTCCTACGAGCAGTACTTC.

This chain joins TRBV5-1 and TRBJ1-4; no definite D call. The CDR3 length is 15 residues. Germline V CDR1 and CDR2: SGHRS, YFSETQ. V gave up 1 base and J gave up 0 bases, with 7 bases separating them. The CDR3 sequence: CASSLTRATNEKLFF. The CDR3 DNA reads TGCGCCAGCAGCTTGACTCGGGCAACTAATGAAAAACTGTTTTTT.

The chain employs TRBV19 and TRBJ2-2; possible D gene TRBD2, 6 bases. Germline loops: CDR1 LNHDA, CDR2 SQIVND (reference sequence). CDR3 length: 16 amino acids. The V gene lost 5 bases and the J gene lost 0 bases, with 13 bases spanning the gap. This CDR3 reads CASSHVWGANTGELFF. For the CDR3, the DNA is TGTGCCAGTAGTCACGTCTGGGGGGCGAACACCGGGGAGCTGTTTTTT.

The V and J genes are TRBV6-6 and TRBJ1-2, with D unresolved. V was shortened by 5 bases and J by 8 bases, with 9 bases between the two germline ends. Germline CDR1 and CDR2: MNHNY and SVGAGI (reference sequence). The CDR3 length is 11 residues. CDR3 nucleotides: TGTGCCAGCAGTGACGACATCGGCTACACCTTC. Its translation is CASSDDIGYTF.